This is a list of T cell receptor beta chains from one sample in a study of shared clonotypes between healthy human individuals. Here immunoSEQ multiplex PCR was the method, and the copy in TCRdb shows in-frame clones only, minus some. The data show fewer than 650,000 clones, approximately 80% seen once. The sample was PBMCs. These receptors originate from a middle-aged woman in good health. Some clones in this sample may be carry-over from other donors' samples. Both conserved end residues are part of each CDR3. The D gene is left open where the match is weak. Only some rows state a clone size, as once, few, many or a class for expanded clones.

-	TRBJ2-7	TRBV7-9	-	CASSPQRTSYEQYF	TGTGCCAGCAGCCCACAGAGAACCAGCTACGAGCAGTACTTC
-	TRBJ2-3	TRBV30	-	CASEGVGGDTQYF	TGTGCCTCTGAAGGGGTGGGGGGAGATACGCAGTATTTT
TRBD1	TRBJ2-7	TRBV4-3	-	CASSQPKQGAGYEQYF	TGCGCCAGCAGCCAACCTAAACAGGGGGCGGGCTACGAGCAGTACTTC
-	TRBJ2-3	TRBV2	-	CASSWAADTQYF	TGTGCCAGCAGTTGGGCGGCAGATACGCAGTATTTT
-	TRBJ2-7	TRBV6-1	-	CASSDIVGGLSYEQYF	TGTGCCAGCAGTGACATTGTCGGGGGCCTATCCTACGAGCAGTACTTC
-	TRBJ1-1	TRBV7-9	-	CASSKQVNTEAFF	TGTGCCAGCAGCAAACAAGTGAACACTGAAGCTTTCTTT
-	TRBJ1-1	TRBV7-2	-	CASSLQGRMNTEAFF	TGTGCCAGCAGCTTACAAGGACGGATGAACACTGAAGCTTTCTTT
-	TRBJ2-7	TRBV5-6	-	CASSLTLGHEQYF	TGTGCCAGCAGCTTGACACTAGGACACGAGCAGTACTTC
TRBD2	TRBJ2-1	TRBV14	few	CASSPTRAGEGYEQFF	TGTGCCAGCAGCCCCACGAGAGCGGGAGAGGGCTATGAGCAGTTCTTC
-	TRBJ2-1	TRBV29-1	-	CSVENTRTAPYNEQFF	TGCAGCGTCGAAAACACACGGACAGCGCCCTACAATGAGCAGTTCTTC
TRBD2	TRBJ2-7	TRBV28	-	CASSSQTSGTSGRQYF	TGTGCCAGCAGTAGTCAGACTAGCGGGACTTCTGGACGGCAGTACTTC
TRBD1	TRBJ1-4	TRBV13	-	CASSFGTANEKLFF	TGTGCCAGCAGCTTCGGGACAGCTAATGAAAAACTGTTTTTT
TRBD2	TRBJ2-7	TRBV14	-	CASSSGLAGVKSSYEQYF	TGTGCCAGCAGCTCGGGACTAGCGGGAGTCAAGAGCTCCTACGAGCAGTACTTC
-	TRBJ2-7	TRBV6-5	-	CASSWEAGSYEQYF	TGTGCCAGCAGTTGGGAGGCTGGATCCTACGAGCAGTACTTC
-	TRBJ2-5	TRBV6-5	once	CASRWTAYQETQYF	TGTGCCAGCAGATGGACTGCGTACCAAGAGACCCAGTACTTC
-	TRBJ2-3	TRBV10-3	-	CAASAGERGAGTQYF	TGTGCCGCCTCGGCCGGGGAGAGGGGTGCAGGTACGCAGTATTTT
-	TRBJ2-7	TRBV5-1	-	CASSLAGRTYYEQYF	TGCGCCAGCAGCTTGGCCGGCAGGACTTACTACGAGCAGTACTTC
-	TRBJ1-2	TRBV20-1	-	CSAQGGGYTF	TGCAGTGCGCAGGGTGGTGGCTACACCTTC
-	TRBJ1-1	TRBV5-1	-	CASSSSGQNEAFF	TGCGCCAGCAGCTCTTCAGGGCAGAATGAAGCTTTCTTT
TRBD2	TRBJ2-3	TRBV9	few	CASSVVGEGDTQYF	TGTGCCAGCAGCGTAGTGGGGGAGGGGGATACGCAGTATTTT
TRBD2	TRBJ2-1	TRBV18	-	CASSPAGTTHNEQFF	TGTGCCAGCTCACCAGCCGGGACTACACACAATGAGCAGTTCTTC
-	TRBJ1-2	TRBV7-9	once	CASRYREAGYTF	TGTGCCAGCAGATACAGGGAGGCTGGCTACACCTTC
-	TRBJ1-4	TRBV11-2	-	CASSPGPTTNEKLFF	TGTGCCAGCAGCCCCGGGCCCACAACTAATGAAAAACTGTTTTTT
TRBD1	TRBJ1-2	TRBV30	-	CAWSVPTGYGYTF	TGTGCCTGGAGTGTACCGACAGGGTATGGCTACACCTTC
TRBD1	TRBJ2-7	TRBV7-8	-	CASSLEGGQGSYEQYF	TGTGCCAGCAGCTTAGAGGGGGGACAGGGCTCCTACGAGCAGTACTTC
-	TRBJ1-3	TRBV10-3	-	CAISQGPSGNTIYF	TGTGCCATATCACAGGGTCCCTCTGGAAACACCATATATTTT
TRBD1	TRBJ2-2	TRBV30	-	CAWSPRTGHTGELFF	TGTGCCTGGAGCCCGAGGACAGGGCACACCGGGGAGCTGTTTTTT
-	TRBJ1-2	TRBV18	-	CASSTYTRDGYTF	TGTGCCAGCTCAACCTACACCAGGGATGGCTACACCTTC
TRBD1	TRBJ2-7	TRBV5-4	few	CASSPGTGGYEQYF	TGTGCCAGCAGCCCCGGGACAGGAGGCTACGAGCAGTACTTC
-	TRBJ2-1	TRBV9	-	CASSVEYPSYNEQFF	TGTGCCAGCAGCGTCGAGTATCCATCCTACAATGAGCAGTTCTTC
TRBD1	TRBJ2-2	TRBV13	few	CASSLQGAGELFF	TGTGCCAGCAGCTTACAGGGGGCCGGGGAGCTGTTTTTT
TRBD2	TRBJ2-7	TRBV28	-	CASSSLLGTSGNHEQYF	TGTGCCAGCAGTTCCCTACTCGGGACTAGCGGGAACCACGAGCAGTACTTC
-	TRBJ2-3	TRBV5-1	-	CASSQEGGSDTQYF	TGCGCCAGCAGCCAGGAGGGGGGTTCAGATACGCAGTATTTT
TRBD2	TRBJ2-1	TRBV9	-	CASSGLRAGASYNEQFF	TGTGCCAGCAGCGGGCTTAGGGCGGGAGCCTCCTACAATGAGCAGTTCTTC
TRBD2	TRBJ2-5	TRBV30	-	CAWNSVGGTSGILETQYF	TGTGCCTGGAATTCTGTGGGCGGGACTAGCGGGATTTTGGAGACCCAGTACTTC
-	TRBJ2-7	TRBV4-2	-	CASSPSGGYEQYF	TGTGCCAGCAGCCCATCTGGTGGGTACGAGCAGTACTTC
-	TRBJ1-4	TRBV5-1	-	CASSLVPNEKLFF	TGCGCCAGCAGCTTGGTACCGAATGAAAAACTGTTTTTT
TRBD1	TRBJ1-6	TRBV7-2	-	CASSLDRSSPLHF	TGTGCCAGCAGCCTGGACAGGAGTTCACCCCTCCACTTT
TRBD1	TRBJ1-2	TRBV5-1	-	CASSIVPRDRTYGYTF	TGCGCCAGCAGCATAGTGCCCCGGGACAGGACCTATGGCTACACCTTC
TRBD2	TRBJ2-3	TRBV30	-	CAWSRVGAWEGDTQYF	TGTGCCTGGAGTCGGGTAGGGGCTTGGGAGGGGGATACGCAGTATTTT
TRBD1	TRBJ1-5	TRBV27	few	CASSATGLSNQPQHF	TGTGCCAGCAGCGCGACAGGGCTGAGCAATCAGCCCCAGCATTTT
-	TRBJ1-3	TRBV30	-	CAWGGLLGNTIYF	TGTGCCTGGGGGGGCCTATTGGGAAACACCATATATTTT
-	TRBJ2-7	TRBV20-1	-	CSAGIQLEQYF	TGCAGTGCAGGGATACAGCTCGAGCAGTACTTC
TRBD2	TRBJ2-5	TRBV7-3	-	CASSWGGLPRETQYF	TGTGCCAGCAGCTGGGGGGGACTCCCCCGGGAGACCCAGTACTTC
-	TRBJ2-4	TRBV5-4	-	CASRIGNNEGNIQYF	TGTGCCAGCAGAATCGGGAATAACGAAGGAAACATTCAGTACTTC
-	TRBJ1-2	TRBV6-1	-	CASRTQLDGYGYTF	TGTGCCAGCAGAACACAATTGGACGGGTATGGCTACACCTTC
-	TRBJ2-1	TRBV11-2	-	CASSPPGGEQFF	TGTGCCAGCAGCCCCCCCGGCGGAGAGCAGTTCTTC
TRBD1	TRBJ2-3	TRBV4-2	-	CASSQDRTGGSDTQYF	TGTGCCAGCAGCCAAGATCGTACAGGGGGGTCAGATACGCAGTATTTT
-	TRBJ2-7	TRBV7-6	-	CASSLSTGTSYEQYF	TGTGCCAGCAGCTTATCGACAGGTACCTCCTACGAGCAGTACTTC
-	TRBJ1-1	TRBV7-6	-	CASSSRGVLTEAFF	TGTGCCAGCAGCTCAAGGGGGGTGCTAACTGAAGCTTTCTTT
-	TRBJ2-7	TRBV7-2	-	CASSLVQGPSYGQYF	TGTGCCAGCAGCTTAGTACAGGGCCCGTCTTATGGGCAGTACTTC
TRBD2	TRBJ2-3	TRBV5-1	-	CASSLEGTSPLDTQYF	TGCGCCAGCAGCTTGGAAGGGACTAGTCCCTTAGATACGCAGTATTTT
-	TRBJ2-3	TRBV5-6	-	CASSPLGVSTDTQYF	TGTGCCAGCAGCCCCTTGGGGGTCAGCACAGATACGCAGTATTTT
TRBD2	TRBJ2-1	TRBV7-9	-	CASSSGLADVGEQFF	TGTGCCAGCAGCTCGGGACTAGCGGACGTGGGTGAGCAGTTCTTC
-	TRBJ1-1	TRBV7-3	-	CASSLTGGNTEAFF	TGTGCCAGCAGCTTAACAGGGGGGAACACTGAAGCTTTCTTT
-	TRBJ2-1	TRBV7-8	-	CASSPSIGNEQFF	TGTGCCAGCAGCCCCTCAATTGGGAATGAGCAGTTCTTC
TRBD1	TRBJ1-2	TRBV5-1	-	CASSLEGQVGGYTF	TGCGCCAGCAGCTTGGAGGGACAGGTCGGAGGCTACACCTTC
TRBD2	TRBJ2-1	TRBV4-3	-	CASSQVGGIHEQFF	TGCGCCAGCAGCCAAGTGGGAGGGATTCATGAGCAGTTCTTC